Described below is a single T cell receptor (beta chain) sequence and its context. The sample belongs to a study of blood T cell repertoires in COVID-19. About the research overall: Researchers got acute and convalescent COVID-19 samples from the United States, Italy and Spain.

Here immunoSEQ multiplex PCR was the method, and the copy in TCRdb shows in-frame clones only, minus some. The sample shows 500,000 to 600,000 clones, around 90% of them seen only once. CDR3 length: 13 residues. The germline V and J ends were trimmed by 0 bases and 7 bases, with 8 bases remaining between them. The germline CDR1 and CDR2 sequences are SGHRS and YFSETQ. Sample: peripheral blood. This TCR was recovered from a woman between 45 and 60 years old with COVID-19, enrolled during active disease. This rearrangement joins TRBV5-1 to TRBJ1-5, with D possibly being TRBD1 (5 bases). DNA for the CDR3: TGCGCCAGCAGCTTGGTTTGGGGCCAGCCCCAGCATTTT. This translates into CASSLVWGQPQHF. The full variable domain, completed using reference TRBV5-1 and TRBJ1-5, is KAGVTQTPRYLIKTRGQQVTLSCSPISGHRSVSWYQQTPGQGLQFLFEYFSETQRNKGNFPGRFSGRQFSNSRSEMNVSTLELGDSALYLCASSLVWGQPQHFGDGTRLSIL.